Below, 11 T cell receptor beta chains from the same sample are listed, as sequenced in a study of blood T cell repertoires in COVID-19. Here immunoSEQ multiplex PCR was the method, and the copy in TCRdb shows in-frame clones only, minus some. The data hold approximately 210,000 clones, with around four fifths observed a single time. Material for sequencing was peripheral blood. The receptor set was obtained from a woman aged 45-65 years with acute or convalescent COVID-19.

The chain recombines TRBV28 with TRBJ2-1; TRBD2 is a possible D gene (7 bases). The CDR3 length is 15 residues. The ends were cut back, 10 bases at V and 7 bases at J, with 23 bases in the middle. CDR1 and CDR2 from the germline V gene are MDHEN and SYDVKM. The CDR3 loop is CATKGGAVRGNEQFF. The CDR3 bases are TGTGCCACCAAGGGGGGGGCAGTGAGGGGGAATGAGCAGTTCTTC.

This chain connects TRBV3-1 (or the pseudogene TRBV3-2) to TRBJ1-1; TRBD1 matches at 8 bases. CDR3 length: 14 residues. Germline V CDR1 and CDR2: LGHDT, YNNKEL (reference sequence). After removal of 0 bases from V and 8 bases from J, the junction contained 5 bases not matched to a gene. CDR3 protein: CASSQDQGAREAFF. CDR3 in DNA: TGTGCCAGCAGCCAAGATCAGGGGGCCCGGGAAGCTTTCTTT.

The J gene is TRBJ2-2, the V gene TRBV10-1, with 7 bases fitting TRBD1. Germline CDR1 WNHNN, CDR2 SYGVQD (reference sequence). Germline trimming cut 0 bases from V and 0 bases from J; bases unmatched to any gene: 1. The CDR3 has 16 residues. CDR3 nucleotides: TGCGCCAGCAGTGAGTCGGGACAGACGAACACCGGGGAGCTGTTTTTT. It translates to CASSESGQTNTGELFF.

This chain joins TRBV11-2 and TRBJ2-7; the match to TRBD2 covers 13 bases. This CDR3 spans 15 amino acids. The V gene end was trimmed by 5 bases and the J gene end by 6 bases; junction bases not matched to a gene: 7. CDR1 is SGHAT and CDR2 is FQNNGV in the germline V gene. The CDR3 sequence is CASSPLAGGPSEQYF. The CDR3, as DNA: TGTGCCAGCAGCCCACTAGCGGGAGGGCCCAGCGAGCAGTACTTC.

This clone was observed a single time. V usage is TRBV3-1 (or the pseudogene TRBV3-2) and J usage is TRBJ2-2; 12 bases are a match to TRBD2. The CDR3 length is 15 residues. V lost 4 bases and J lost 7; bases outside the gene matches: 4. The germline CDR1 and CDR2 sequences are LGHDT and YNNKEL (reference sequence). CDR3 residues: CASSRLAGEDGELFF. In nucleotides, the CDR3 is TGTGCCAGCAGCCGACTAGCGGGGGAGGACGGGGAGCTGTTTTTT.

The V and J genes are TRBV5-4 and TRBJ2-1, with a possible D match to TRBD1 (6 bases). In germline, CDR1 is SGHNT, CDR2 YYREEE (reference sequence). The CDR3 has 16 amino acids. V was clipped by 0 bases and J by 2 bases, with 12 bases between them. DNA for the CDR3: TGTGCCAGCAGCTTGGTCCTGGGGGCGGCCTACAATGAGCAGTTCTTC. Translating gives CASSLVLGAAYNEQFF.

This rearrangement joins TRBV19 to TRBJ2-1; D may be TRBD1 (5 bases). V was shortened by 4 bases and J by 6 bases, with 19 bases between the two germline ends. Germline V gives CDR1 LNHDA, CDR2 SQIVND (reference sequence). CDR3 length: 16 amino acids. CDR3 nucleotides: TGTGCCAGTAGTAACCCAGGGAATAACATTTTCAATGAGCAGTTCTTC. Protein: CASSNPGNNIFNEQFF.

Only a few counts were recorded for this clone. The chain recombines TRBV19 with TRBJ1-2; D unresolved. The CDR3 covers 15 residues. Deletions cut 2 bases from V and 5 bases from J, with 15 bases between. The germline V gene has CDR1 LNHDA and CDR2 SQIVND (reference sequence). The CDR3 DNA follows: TGTGCCAGTAGTATAAGCCCTAGGGAGGGATATGGCTACACCTTC. It is translated as CASSISPREGYGYTF.

V gene TRBV19 combines with J gene TRBJ2-3, with a tentative D call TRBD1 (5 bases). V was shortened by 4 bases and J by 0 bases, with 14 bases between the two germline ends. The CDR3 totals 16 residues. CDR1 is LNHDA, CDR2 SQIVND, per germline (reference sequence). The CDR3 DNA follows: TGTGCCAGTAGTACCCGGACAAGTGCTAGCACAGATACGCAGTATTTT. This encodes CASSTRTSASTDTQYF.

The V call is TRBV10-3, the J call TRBJ1-3; no clear D. Looked up from germline, CDR1 is ENHRY and CDR2 is SYGVKD. The CDR3 contains 15 residues. The germline V and J ends were trimmed by 3 bases and 0 bases, with 9 bases remaining between them. The DNA of the CDR3 is TGTGCCATCAGTGACGTCCTGAGCTCTGGAAACACCATATATTTT. Amino acid sequence: CAISDVLSSGNTIYF.

This clone appeared a few times. This rearrangement joins TRBV2 to TRBJ2-5, with a tentative D call TRBD1 (5 bases). Germline lookup yields CDR1 SNHLY and CDR2 FYNNEI. CDR3 length: 14 residues. Deletions cut 6 bases from V and 4 bases from J, with 15 bases between. CDR3 DNA: TGTGCCAGCAGCGTCGATCAGGGTATAGAGACCCAGTACTTC. As protein: CASSVDQGIETQYF.